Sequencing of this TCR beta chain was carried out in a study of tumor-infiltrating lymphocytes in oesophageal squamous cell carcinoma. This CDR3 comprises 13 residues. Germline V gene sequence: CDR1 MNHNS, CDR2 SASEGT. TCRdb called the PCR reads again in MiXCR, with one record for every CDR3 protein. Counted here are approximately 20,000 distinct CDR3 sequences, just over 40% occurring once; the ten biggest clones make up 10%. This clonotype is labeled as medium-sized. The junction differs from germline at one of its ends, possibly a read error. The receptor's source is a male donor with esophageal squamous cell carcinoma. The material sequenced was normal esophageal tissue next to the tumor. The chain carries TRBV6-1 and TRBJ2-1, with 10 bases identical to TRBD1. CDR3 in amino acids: CASSEAGETGGLF. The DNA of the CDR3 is TGTGCCAGCAGTGAAGCGGGTGAGACAGGGGGCCTCTTC.